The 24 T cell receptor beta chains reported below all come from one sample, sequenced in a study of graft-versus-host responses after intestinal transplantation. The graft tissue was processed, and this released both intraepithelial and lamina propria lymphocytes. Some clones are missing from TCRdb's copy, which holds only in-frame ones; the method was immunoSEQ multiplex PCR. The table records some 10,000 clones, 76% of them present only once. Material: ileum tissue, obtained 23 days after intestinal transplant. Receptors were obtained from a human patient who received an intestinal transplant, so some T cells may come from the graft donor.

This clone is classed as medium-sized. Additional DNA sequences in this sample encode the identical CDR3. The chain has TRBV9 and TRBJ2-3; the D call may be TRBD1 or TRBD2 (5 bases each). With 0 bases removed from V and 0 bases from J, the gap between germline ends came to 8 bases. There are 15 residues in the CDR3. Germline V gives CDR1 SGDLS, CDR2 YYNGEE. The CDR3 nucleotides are TGTGCCAGCAGCGTAGGAGGGGCTAGCACAGATACGCAGTATTTT. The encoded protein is CASSVGGASTDTQYF.

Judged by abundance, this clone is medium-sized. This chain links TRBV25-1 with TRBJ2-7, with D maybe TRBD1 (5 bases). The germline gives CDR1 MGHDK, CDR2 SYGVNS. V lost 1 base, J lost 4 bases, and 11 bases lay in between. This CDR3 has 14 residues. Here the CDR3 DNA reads TGTGCCAGCAGTGAATCGGGCAGGGTGTACGAGCAGTACTTC. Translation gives CASSESGRVYEQYF.

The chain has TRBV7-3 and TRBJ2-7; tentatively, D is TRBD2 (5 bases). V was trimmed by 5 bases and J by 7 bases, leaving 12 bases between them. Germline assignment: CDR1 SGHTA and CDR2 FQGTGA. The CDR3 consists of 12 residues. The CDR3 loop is CASSAGDGEQYF. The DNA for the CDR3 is TGTGCCAGCAGCGCCGGGGATGGAGAGCAGTACTTC.

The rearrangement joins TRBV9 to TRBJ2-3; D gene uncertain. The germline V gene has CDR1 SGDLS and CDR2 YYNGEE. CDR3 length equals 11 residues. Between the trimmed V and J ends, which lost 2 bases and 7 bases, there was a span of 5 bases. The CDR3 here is CASSVVHTQYF. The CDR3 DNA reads TGTGCCAGCAGCGTCGTGCATACGCAGTATTTT.

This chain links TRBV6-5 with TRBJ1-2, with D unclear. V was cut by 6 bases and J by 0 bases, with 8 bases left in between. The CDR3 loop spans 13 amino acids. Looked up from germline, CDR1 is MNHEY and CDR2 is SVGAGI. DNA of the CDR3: TGTGCCAGCAGGACGTGGGCTAACTATGGCTACACCTTC. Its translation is CASRTWANYGYTF.

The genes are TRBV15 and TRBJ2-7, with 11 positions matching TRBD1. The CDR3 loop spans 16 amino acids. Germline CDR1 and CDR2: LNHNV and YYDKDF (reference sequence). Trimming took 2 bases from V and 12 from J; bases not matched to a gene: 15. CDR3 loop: CATSRIRGQGAFRPYF. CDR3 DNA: TGTGCCACCAGCAGAATACGTGGACAGGGGGCGTTCCGTCCGTACTTC.

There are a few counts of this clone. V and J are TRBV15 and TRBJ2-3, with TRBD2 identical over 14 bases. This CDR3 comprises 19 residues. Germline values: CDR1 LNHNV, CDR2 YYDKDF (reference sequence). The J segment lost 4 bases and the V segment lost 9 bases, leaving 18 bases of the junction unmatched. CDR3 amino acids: CATIRGTSGSSRIADTQYF. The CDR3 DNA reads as TGTGCCACTATTCGGGGGACTAGCGGGAGTTCGCGTATCGCAGATACGCAGTATTTT.

The CDR3 nucleotides read TGTGCCAGCAGTTACGGGTCTAGCGGGAGTAGGGAGCAGTACTTC. It encodes CASSYGSSGSREQYF. The chain combines TRBV6-5 with TRBJ2-7, with 10 positions matching TRBD2. Losses at the gene ends were 2 bases for V and 7 bases for J; bases not matched to a gene: 8. Germline CDR1 is MNHEY and CDR2 is SVGAGI. This CDR3 region has 15 residues.

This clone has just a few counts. Here the CDR3 reads CASRPGTDYNEQFF. The CDR3 DNA sequence: TGTGCCAGTAGACCCGGGACAGACTACAATGAGCAGTTCTTC. The chain carries TRBV19 and TRBJ2-1, with TRBD1 matching 7 bases. The J segment lost 3 bases and the V segment lost 6 bases, leaving 5 bases of the junction unmatched. This CDR3 comprises 14 residues. The germline CDR1 and CDR2 sequences are LNHDA and SQIVND (reference sequence).

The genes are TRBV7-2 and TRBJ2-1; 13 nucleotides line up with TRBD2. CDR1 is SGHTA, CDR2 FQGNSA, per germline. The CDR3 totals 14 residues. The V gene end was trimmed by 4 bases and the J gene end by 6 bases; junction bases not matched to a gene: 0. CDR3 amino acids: CASSWTSGSNEQFF. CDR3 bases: TGTGCCAGCAGCTGGACTAGCGGGAGCAATGAGCAGTTCTTC.

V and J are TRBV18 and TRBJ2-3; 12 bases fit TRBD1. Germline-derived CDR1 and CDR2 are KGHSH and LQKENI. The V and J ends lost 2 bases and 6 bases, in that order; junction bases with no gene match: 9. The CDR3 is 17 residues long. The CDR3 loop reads CASSPGTGGSVLDTQYF. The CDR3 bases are TGTGCCAGCTCACCAGGGACAGGGGGCTCTGTATTGGATACGCAGTATTTT.

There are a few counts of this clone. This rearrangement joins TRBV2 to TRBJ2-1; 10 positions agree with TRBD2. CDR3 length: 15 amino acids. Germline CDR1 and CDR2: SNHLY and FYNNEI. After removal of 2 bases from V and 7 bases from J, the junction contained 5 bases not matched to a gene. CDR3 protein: CASSELAGDKNEQFF. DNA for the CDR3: TGTGCCAGCAGTGAACTAGCGGGAGATAAGAATGAGCAGTTCTTC. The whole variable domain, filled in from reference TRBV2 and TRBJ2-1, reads EPEVTQTPSHQVTQMGQEVILRCVPISNHLYFYWYRQILGQKVEFLVSFYNNEISEKSEIFDDQFSVERPDGSNFTLKIRSTKLEDSAMYFCASSELAGDKNEQFFGPGTRLTVL.

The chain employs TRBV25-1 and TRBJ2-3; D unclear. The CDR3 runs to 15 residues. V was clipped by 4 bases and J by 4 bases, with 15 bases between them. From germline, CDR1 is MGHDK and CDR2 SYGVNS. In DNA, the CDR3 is TGTGCCAGCAGTGGAGATGTGAAAGGTGCAGATACGCAGTATTTT. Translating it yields CASSGDVKGADTQYF. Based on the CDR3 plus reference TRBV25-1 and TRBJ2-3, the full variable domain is EADIYQTPRYLVIGTGKKITLECSQTMGHDKMYWYQQDPGMELHLIHYSYGVNSTEKGDLSSESTVSRIRTEHFPLTLESARPSHTSQYLCASSGDVKGADTQYFGPGTRLTVL.

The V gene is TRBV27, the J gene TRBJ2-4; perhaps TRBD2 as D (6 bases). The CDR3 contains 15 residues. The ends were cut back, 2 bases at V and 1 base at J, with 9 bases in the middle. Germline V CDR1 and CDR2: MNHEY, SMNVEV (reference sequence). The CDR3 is CASSLGGGAKNIQYF. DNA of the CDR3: TGTGCCAGCAGTTTAGGGGGAGGCGCCAAAAACATTCAGTACTTC.

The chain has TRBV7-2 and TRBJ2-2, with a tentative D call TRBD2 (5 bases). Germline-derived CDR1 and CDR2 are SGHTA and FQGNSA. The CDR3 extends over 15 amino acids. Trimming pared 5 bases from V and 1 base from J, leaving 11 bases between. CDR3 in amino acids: CASSIGLGNTGELFF. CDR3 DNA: TGTGCCAGCAGCATAGGACTCGGGAACACCGGGGAGCTGTTTTTT.

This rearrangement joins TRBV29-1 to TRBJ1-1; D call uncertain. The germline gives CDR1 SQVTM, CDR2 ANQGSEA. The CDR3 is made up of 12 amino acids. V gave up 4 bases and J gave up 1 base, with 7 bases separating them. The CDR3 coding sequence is TGCAGCGTTGTATCAGAGAACACTGAAGCTTTCTTT. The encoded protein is CSVVSENTEAFF.

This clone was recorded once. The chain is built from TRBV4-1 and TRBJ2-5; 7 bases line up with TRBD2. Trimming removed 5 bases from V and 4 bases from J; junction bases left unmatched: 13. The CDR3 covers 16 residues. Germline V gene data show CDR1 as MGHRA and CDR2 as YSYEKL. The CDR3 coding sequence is TGCGCCAGCAGCTACCAAATGGGACTAACGGGAGAGACCCAGTACTTC. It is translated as CASSYQMGLTGETQYF.

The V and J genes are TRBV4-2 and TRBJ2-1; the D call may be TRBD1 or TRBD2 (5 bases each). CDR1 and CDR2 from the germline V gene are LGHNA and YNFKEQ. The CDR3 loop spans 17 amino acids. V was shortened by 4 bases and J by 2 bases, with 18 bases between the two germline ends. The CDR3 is CASSPGRVGRAYNEQFF. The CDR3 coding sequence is TGTGCCAGCAGCCCCGGCCGTGTGGGACGAGCCTACAATGAGCAGTTCTTC.

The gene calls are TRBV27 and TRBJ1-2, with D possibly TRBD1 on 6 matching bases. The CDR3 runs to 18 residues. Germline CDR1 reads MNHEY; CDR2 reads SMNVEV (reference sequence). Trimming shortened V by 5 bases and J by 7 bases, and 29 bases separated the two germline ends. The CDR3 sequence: CASSLLTPAIQGLGGYTF. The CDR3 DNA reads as TGTGCCAGCAGTCTCCTAACCCCGGCCATCCAGGGGTTAGGTGGCTACACCTTC.

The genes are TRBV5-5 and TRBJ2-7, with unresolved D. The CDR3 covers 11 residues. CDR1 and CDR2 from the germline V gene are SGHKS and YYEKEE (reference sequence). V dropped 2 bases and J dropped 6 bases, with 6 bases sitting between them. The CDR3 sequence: CASSLGIEQYF. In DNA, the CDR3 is TGTGCCAGCAGCTTAGGGATCGAGCAGTACTTC.

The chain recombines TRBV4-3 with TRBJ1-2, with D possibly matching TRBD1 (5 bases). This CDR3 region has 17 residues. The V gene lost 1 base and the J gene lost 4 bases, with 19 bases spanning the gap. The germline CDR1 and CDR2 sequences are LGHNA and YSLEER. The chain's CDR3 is CASSQGPGGLGGYGYTF. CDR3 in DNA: TGCGCCAGCAGCCAAGGGCCGGGAGGCTTGGGGGGCTATGGCTACACCTTC.

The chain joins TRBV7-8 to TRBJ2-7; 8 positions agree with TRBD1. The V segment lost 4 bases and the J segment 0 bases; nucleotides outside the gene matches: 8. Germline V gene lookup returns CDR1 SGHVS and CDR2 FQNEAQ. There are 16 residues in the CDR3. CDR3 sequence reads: CASSSGQGAASYEQYF. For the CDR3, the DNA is TGTGCCAGCAGCTCCGGACAGGGCGCAGCCTCCTACGAGCAGTACTTC.

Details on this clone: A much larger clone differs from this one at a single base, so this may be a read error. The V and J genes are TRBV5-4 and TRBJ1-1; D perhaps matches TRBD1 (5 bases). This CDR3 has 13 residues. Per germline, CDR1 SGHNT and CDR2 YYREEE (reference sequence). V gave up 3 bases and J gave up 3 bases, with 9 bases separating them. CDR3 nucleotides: TGTGCCAGCAGCTGGGACGGTTACACTGAAGCTTTCTTT. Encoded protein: CASSWDGYTEAFF.

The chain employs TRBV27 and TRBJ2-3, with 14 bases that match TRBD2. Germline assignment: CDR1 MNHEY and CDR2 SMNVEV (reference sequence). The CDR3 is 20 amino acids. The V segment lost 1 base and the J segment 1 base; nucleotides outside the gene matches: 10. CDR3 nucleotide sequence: TGTGCCAGCAGTTTATGGGCGGGACTAGCGGGAGTCTATGGCACAGATACGCAGTATTTT. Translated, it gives CASSLWAGLAGVYGTDTQYF.